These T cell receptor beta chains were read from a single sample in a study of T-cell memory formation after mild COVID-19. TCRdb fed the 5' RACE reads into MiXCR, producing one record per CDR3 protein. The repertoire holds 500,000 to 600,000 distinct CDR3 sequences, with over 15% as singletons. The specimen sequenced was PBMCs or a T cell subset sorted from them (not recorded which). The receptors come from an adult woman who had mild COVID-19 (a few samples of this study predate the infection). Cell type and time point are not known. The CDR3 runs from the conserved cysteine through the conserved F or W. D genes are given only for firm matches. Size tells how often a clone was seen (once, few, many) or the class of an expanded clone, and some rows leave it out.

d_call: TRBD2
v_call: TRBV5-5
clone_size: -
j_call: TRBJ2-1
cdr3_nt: TGTGCCAGCAGCTTACCGGGACTAGCGGGGGTCTATGAGCAGTTCTTC
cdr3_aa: CASSLPGLAGVYEQFF

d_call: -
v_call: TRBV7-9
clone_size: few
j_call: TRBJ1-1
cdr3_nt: TGTGCCAGCAGCCCCCCGTGGGACGTGAACACTGAAGCTTTCTTT
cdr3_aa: CASSPPWDVNTEAFF

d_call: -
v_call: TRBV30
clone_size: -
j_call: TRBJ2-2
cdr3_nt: TGTGCCTGGAGTGTACTAGGTTGGGGGACTGAGAACACCGGGGAGCTGTTTTTT
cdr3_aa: CAWSVLGWGTENTGELFF

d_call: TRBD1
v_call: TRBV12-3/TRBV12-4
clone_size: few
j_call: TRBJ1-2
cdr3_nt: TGTGCCAGCAGCCGGGGACAGGGGGGGAACTATGGCTACACCTTC
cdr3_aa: CASSRGQGGNYGYTF

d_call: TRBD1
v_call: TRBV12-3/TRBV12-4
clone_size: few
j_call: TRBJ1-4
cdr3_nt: TGTGCCAGCAGTCCAGGGGGCTTAAGGGAAAAACTGTTTTTT
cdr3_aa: CASSPGGLREKLFF

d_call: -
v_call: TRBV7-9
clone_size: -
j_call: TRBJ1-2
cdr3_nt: TGTGCCAGCAGCTTATATGTTGGCAGGGATGGCTACACCTTC
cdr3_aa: CASSLYVGRDGYTF

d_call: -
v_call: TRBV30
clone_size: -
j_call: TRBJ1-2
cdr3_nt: TGTGCCTGGGGTATGGTTCTTGGCGGCTACACCTTC
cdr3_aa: CAWGMVLGGYTF

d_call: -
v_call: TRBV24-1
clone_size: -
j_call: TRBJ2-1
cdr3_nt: TGTGCCACCAGTGATTTTCCGGGACTGACGAGCTCCTACAATGAGCAGTTCTTC
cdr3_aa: CATSDFPGLTSSYNEQFF

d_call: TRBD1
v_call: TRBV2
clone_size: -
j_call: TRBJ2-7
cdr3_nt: TGTGCCAGCCTAGGACAGGGGGCGTCCTACGAGCAGTACTTC
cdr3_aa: CASLGQGASYEQYF

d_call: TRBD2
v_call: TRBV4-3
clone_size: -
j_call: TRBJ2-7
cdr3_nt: TGCGCCAGCAGCCGCGGGGGTCCCCCTTCCTACGAGCAGTACTTC
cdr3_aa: CASSRGGPPSYEQYF

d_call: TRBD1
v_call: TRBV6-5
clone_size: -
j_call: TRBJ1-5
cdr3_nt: TGTGCCAGCAGTCAATCAGGGGGGCATCAGCCCCAGCATTTT
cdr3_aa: CASSQSGGHQPQHF

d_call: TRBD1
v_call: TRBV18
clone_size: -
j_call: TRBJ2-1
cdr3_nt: TGTGCCAGCTCCCTCAGGGGAACCGGGACAGGGGAGAATGAGCAGTTCTTC
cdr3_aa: CASSLRGTGTGENEQFF

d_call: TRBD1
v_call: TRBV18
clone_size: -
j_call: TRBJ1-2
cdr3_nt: TGTGCCAGCTTACAGGGGACGGGGGACTATGGCTACACCTTC
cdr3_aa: CASLQGTGDYGYTF

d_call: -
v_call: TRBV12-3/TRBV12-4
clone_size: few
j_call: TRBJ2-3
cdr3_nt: TGTGCCAGCAGTACGAGGGGGGGTACGCAGTATTTT
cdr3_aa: CASSTRGGTQYF

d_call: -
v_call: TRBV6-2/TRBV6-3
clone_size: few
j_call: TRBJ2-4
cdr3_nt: TGTGCCAGCAGCCACGGATTAGGAGCGTACTTC
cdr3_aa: CASSHGLGAYF

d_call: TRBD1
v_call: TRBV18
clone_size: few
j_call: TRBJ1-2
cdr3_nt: TGTGCCAGCTCGCATAAACAGGGGAATGATAACTATGGCTACACCTTC
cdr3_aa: CASSHKQGNDNYGYTF

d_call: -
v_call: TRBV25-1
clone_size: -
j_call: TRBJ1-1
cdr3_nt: TGTGCCAGCAGTGAATATGGGGGGACGGTACTCGACCCCGCTGAAGCTTTCTTT
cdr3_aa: CASSEYGGTVLDPAEAFF

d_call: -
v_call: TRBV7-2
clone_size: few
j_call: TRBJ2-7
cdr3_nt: TGTGCCAGCAGCTTAGCCAGGGTCCACGAGCAGTACTTC
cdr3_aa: CASSLARVHEQYF

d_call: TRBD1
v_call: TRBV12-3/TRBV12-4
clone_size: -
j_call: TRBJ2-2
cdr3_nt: TGTGCCAGCAGAACAGGGGTGGACACCGGGGAGCTGTTTTTT
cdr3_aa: CASRTGVDTGELFF

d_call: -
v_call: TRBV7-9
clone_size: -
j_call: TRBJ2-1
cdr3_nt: TGTGCCAGCAGCCCTGGGAGATTAGGGAATGAGCAGTTCTTC
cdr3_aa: CASSPGRLGNEQFF

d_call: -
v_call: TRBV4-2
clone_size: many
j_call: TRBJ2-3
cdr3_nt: TGTGCCAGCAGCCTAGGACAGTACACAGATACGCAGTATTTT
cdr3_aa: CASSLGQYTDTQYF

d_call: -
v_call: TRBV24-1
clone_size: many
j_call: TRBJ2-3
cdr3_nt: TGTGCCACCAGTGATGAGGACAAAAACACAGATACGCAGTATTTT
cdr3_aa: CATSDEDKNTDTQYF

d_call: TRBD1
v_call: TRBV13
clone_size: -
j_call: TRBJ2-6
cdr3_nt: TGTGCCAGCAGCGCTCGGGACAGGGGACAAACTGGGGCCAACGTCCTGACTTTC
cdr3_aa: CASSARDRGQTGANVLTF

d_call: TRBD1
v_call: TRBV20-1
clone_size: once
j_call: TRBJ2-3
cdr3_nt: TGCAGTGCTAGAGATCGGGACAGGGGGAGCACAGATACGCAGTATTTT
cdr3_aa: CSARDRDRGSTDTQYF